These 10 T cell receptor beta chains were all obtained from the same sample, sequenced in a study of T-cell reconstitution after alpha-beta-depleted transplantation in children. Unique molecular identifiers tagged the TCRbeta library. TCRdb re-derived calls from the PCR reads in MiXCR, one entry per CDR3 protein. The table shows 640,000 or so distinct CDR3 sequences, with roughly 15% occurring only once. Here the sequenced sample was PBMCs from the stem cell graft donor, taken from the stem cell graft. The source is a human donor who donated a stem cell graft to a child with acute myeloid leukemia.

The chain has TRBV13 and TRBJ2-1, with 8 positions matching TRBD1. This CDR3 has 16 residues. J gave up 4 bases and V 5 bases, and 10 bases lay outside the gene matches. CDR1 and CDR2 (germline): PRHDT, FYEKMQ (reference sequence). Here the CDR3 reads CASSPSRDRTYNEQFF. The CDR3 DNA follows: TGTGCCAGCAGCCCCTCGAGGGACAGGACTTACAATGAGCAGTTCTTC.

The table lists this clonotype with a few counts. The chain combines TRBV12-3 or TRBV12-4 with TRBJ2-3; D is tentatively TRBD1 or TRBD2 (5 bases each). The CDR3 runs to 15 residues. Trimming stripped 6 bases from V and 4 bases from J, with 17 bases between. The CDR3 spells CASSRDGESADTQYF. DNA for the CDR3: TGTGCCAGCAGCCGGGACGGAGAATCGGCAGATACGCAGTATTTT.

This clonotype showed up many times. The V gene is TRBV20-1, the J gene TRBJ1-6; 8 positions agree with TRBD1. V gave up 5 bases and J gave up 7 bases; unmatched junction bases: 7. Germline V gives CDR1 DFQATT, CDR2 SNEGSKA (reference sequence). This CDR3 region has 14 residues. The CDR3 DNA sequence: TGCAGTGCTGGGGACAGGAGCTTAAATTCACCCCTCCACTTT. It codes for CSAGDRSLNSPLHF.

This clonotype was observed a few times. This sequence joins TRBV27 and TRBJ2-1; no definite D call. The CDR3 totals 15 residues. Germline lookup yields CDR1 MNHEY and CDR2 SMNVEV (reference sequence). Trimming left V 8 bases short and J 7 bases short, with 21 bases between. The CDR3 DNA reads TGTGCCAGCGCACTCGGACGAGGCCTAAGTAATGAGCAGTTCTTC. The encoded protein is CASALGRGLSNEQFF.

This clonotype was seen more than once but under ten times. The chain recombines TRBV5-5 with TRBJ2-1, with 9 positions matching TRBD1. Per the germline V gene, CDR1 is SGHKS and CDR2 is YYEKEE (reference sequence). Losses at the gene ends were 6 bases for V and 9 bases for J; bases not matched to a gene: 16. This CDR3 is 16 amino acids long. CDR3 in DNA: TGTGCCAGCATCGGGACAGGGTTAATTTCCTACGCTGAGCAGTTCTTC. Protein: CASIGTGLISYAEQFF.

V is TRBV28 and J is TRBJ2-7; tentatively, D is TRBD2 (6 bases). Trimming cost V 5 bases and J 2 bases, with 13 bases left between them. The V gene's germline CDR1 is MDHEN and CDR2 SYDVKM. CDR3 length: 14 amino acids. In DNA form, the CDR3 reads TGTGCCAGCAGTCGGTTCCGGGAGACCTACGAGCAGTACGTC. Translated: CASSRFRETYEQYV.

The chain joins TRBV2 to TRBJ2-3; tentative D call: TRBD1 (7 bases). Germline V gene lookup returns CDR1 SNHLY and CDR2 FYNNEI. Trimming shortened V by 6 bases and J by 3 bases, and 13 bases separated the two germline ends. This CDR3 is built from 14 residues. Here the CDR3 DNA reads TGTGCCAGCAGCCAGGGGGGAGTGACAGATACGCAGTATTTT. It yields the protein CASSQGGVTDTQYF.

This clonotype has just a few counts. This rearrangement joins TRBV6-2 or TRBV6-3 to TRBJ1-2, with D unresolved. The germline V and J ends were trimmed by 1 base and 3 bases, with 9 bases remaining between them. This CDR3 spans 14 amino acids. Per the germline V gene, CDR1 is MNHEY and CDR2 is SVGEGT. CDR3 nucleotides: TGTGCCAGCAGTTACTTCGACGGCCACTATGGCTACACCTTC. This gives the protein CASSYFDGHYGYTF.

This clonotype was found many times. The V gene is TRBV20-1, the J gene TRBJ2-1; TRBD1 might be the D (7 bases). In germline, CDR1 is DFQATT, CDR2 SNEGSKA (reference sequence). This CDR3 is 14 amino acids long. The V and J ends lost 3 bases and 5 bases respectively, with 14 bases between them. The DNA for the CDR3 is TGCAGTGCTAGGAGCCAGGGGGGTAACAATGAGCAGTTCTTC. Translation gives CSARSQGGNNEQFF.

The V call is TRBV5-8, the J call TRBJ2-2; 7 positions agree with TRBD1. CDR3 length equals 15 residues. J gave up 0 bases and V 5 bases, and 4 bases lay outside the gene matches. Germline CDR1 SGHTS, CDR2 YDEGEE. CDR3 sequence reads: CASRSGQTNTGELFF. The CDR3 nucleotides read TGTGCCAGCAGGTCGGGACAGACGAACACCGGGGAGCTGTTTTTT.